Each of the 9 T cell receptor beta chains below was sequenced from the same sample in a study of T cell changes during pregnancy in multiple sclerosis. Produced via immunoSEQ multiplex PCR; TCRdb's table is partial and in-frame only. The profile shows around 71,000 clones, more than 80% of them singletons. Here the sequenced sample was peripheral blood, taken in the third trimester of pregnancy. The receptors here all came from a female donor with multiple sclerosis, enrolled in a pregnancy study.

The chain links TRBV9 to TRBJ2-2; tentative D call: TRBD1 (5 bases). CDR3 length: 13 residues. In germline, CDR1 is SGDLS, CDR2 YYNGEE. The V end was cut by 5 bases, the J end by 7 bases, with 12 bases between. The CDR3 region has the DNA TGTGCCAGCAGAAAGACAGACAGCGGGGAGCTGTTTTTT. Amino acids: CASRKTDSGELFF.

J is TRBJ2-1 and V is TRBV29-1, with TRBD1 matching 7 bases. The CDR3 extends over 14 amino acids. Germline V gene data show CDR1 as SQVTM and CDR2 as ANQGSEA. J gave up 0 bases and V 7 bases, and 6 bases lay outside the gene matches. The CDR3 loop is CSARGPSSYNEQFF. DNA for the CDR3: TGCAGCGCTAGGGGGCCGAGCTCCTACAATGAGCAGTTCTTC.

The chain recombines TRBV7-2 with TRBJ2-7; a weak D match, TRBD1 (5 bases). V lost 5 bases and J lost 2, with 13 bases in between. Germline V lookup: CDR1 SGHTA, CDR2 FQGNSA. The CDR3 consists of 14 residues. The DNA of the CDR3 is TGTGCCAGCAGCCAGGCGAGCAGGGCCTACGAGCAGTACTTC. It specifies CASSQASRAYEQYF.

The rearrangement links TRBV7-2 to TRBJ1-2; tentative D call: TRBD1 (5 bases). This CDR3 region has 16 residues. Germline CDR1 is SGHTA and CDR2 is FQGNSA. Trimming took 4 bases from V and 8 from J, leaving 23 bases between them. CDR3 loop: CASSYRGGTAGHGYTF. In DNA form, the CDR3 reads TGTGCCAGCAGCTATCGCGGGGGGACCGCGGGTCACGGCTACACCTTC.

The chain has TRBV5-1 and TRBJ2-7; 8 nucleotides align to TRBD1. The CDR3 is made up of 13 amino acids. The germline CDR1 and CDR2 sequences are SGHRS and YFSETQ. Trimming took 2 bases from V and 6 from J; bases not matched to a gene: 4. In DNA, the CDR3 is TGCGCCAGCAGCTTCGACAGGGGCTCCGAGCAGTACTTC. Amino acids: CASSFDRGSEQYF. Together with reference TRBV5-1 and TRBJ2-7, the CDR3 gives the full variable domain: KAGVTQTPRYLIKTRGQQVTLSCSPISGHRSVSWYQQTPGQGLQFLFEYFSETQRNKGNFPGRFSGRQFSNSRSEMNVSTLELGDSALYLCASSFDRGSEQYFGPGTRLTVT.

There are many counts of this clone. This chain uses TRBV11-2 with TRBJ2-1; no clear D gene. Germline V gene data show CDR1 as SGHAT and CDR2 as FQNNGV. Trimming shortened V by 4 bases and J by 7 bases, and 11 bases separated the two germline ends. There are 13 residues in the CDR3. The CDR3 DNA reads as TGTGCCAGCAGCTCATTAAGCGCAAATGAGCAGTTCTTC. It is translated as CASSSLSANEQFF.

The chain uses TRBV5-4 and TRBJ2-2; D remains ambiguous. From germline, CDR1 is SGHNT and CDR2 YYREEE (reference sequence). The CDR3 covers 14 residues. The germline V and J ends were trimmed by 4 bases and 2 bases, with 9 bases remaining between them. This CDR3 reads CASSLEHNTGELFF. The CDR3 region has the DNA TGTGCCAGCAGCCTCGAACATAACACCGGGGAGCTGTTTTTT.

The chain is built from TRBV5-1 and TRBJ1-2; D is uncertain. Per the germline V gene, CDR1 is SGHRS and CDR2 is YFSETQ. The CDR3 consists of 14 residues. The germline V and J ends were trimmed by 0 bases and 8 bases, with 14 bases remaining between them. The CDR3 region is CASSLAGPERGYTF. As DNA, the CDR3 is TGCGCCAGCAGCTTGGCTGGTCCCGAGCGGGGCTACACCTTC.

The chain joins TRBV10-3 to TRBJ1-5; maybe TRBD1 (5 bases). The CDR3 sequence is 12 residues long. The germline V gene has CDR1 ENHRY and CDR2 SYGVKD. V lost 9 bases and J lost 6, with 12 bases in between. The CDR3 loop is CAIRGYGQPQHF. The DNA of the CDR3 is TGTGCCATACGGGGGTACGGTCAGCCCCAGCATTTT.